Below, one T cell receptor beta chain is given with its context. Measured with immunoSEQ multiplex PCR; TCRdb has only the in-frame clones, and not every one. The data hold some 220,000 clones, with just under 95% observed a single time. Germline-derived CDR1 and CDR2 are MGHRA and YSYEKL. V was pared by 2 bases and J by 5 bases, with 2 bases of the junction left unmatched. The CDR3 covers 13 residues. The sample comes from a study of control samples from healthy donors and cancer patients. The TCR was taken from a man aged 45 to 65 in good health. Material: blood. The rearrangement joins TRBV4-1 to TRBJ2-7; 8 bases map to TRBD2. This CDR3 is CASSQRRGDEQYV. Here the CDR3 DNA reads TGCGCCAGCAGCCAAAGGCGGGGGGACGAGCAGTACGTC.